These 21 T cell receptor beta chains were sequenced from one sample in a study of T cells in Graves' hyperthyroidism and ophthalmopathy. Amplified regions were TCR beta CDR3 sequences from RNA transcripts. Primed by the HTBI set, a first-round RT-PCR was run on the TCR CDR3. TCRdb recomputed calls from the multiplex PCR reads with MiXCR, one row per CDR3 protein. The table has some 320,000 distinct CDR3 sequences, about an eighth seen once. Sequenced material: blood. These receptors were taken from a woman aged 40 to 55 with Graves' ophthalmopathy.

At least ten counts were recorded for this clonotype. The rearrangement joins TRBV27 to TRBJ1-2; 12 nucleotides line up with TRBD1. The CDR3 has 16 residues. The trim removed 5 bases at V and 6 bases at J, leaving 10 bases unmatched. The germline V gene has CDR1 MNHEY and CDR2 SMNVEV (reference sequence). This CDR3 reads CASSDRDRGHVDGYTF. The CDR3 DNA follows: TGTGCCAGCAGTGACCGGGACAGGGGGCACGTGGATGGCTACACCTTC.

As for this clonotype: A much more abundant neighbour one base away suggests this may be a read error. This chain links TRBV20-1 with TRBJ1-3, with unresolved D. In germline, CDR1 is DFQATT, CDR2 SNEGSKA (reference sequence). V was trimmed by 5 bases and J by 0 bases, leaving 8 bases between them. This CDR3 comprises 13 residues. CDR3 sequence (DNA): TGCAGTGCTCGAGCACTCTCTGGAAACACCATATATTTT. This encodes CSARALSGNTIYF.

This clonotype has ten or more counts. This chain joins TRBV3-1 and TRBJ2-7; D call uncertain. CDR3 length equals 15 residues. The V end was cut by 0 bases, the J end by 3 bases, with 12 bases between. Germline-derived CDR1 and CDR2 are LGHDT and YNNKEL (reference sequence). CDR3 nucleotides: TGTGCCAGCAGCCAAGATCCTGGCAAAAGCTACGAGCAGTACTTC. This codes for CASSQDPGKSYEQYF.

The sample holds a few counts of this clonotype. V and J are TRBV7-9 and TRBJ2-7; a possible D gene is TRBD2 (5 bases). Germline V gives CDR1 SEHNR, CDR2 FQNEAQ (reference sequence). The CDR3 is made up of 14 amino acids. Trimming took 0 bases from V and 2 from J, leaving 8 bases between them. CDR3 region: CASSLAGEAYEQYF. CDR3 DNA sequence: TGTGCCAGCAGCTTAGCCGGGGAAGCCTACGAGCAGTACTTC.

This clonotype has at least ten counts. This rearrangement joins TRBV11-2 to TRBJ1-2; weak D call: TRBD1 (5 bases). The germline gives CDR1 SGHAT, CDR2 FQNNGV. V lost 0 bases, J lost 0 bases, and 14 bases lay in between. The CDR3 runs to 17 residues. The CDR3 DNA reads TGTGCCAGCAGCTTAGATTACAGCAGGGCGACTAACTATGGCTACACCTTC. It codes for CASSLDYSRATNYGYTF.

In this sample, this clonotype turned up many times. The rearrangement joins TRBV20-1 to TRBJ1-1; D is undetermined. The germline V gene encodes CDR1 DFQATT and CDR2 SNEGSKA (reference sequence). V gave up 6 bases and J gave up 2 bases, with 10 bases separating them. The CDR3 has 12 residues. In DNA form, the CDR3 reads TGCAGTGCCTGGTCAGCAAACACTGAAGCTTTCTTT. Encoded protein: CSAWSANTEAFF.

The sample holds a few counts of this clonotype. The junction departs from germline at one end; a sequencing error may be responsible. This chain uses TRBV7-7 with TRBJ2-2; the match to TRBD2 covers 14 bases. The CDR3 contains 17 residues. Germline V lookup: CDR1 SSHAT, CDR2 FNYEAQ (reference sequence). CDR3 loop: CASSPGTSGRVPGELFF. CDR3 DNA sequence: TGTGCTAGCAGCCCCGGGACTAGCGGGAGAGTACCCGGGGAGCTGTTTTTT. Variable domain in full (rest from reference TRBV7-7 and TRBJ2-2): GAGVSQSPRYKVTKRGQDVTLRCDPISSHATLYWYQQALGQGPEFLTYFNYEAQPDKSGLPSDRFSAERPEGSISTLTIQRTEQRDSAMYRCASSPGTSGRVPGELFFGEGSRLTVL.

This clonotype was detected ten times or more. The chain recombines TRBV24-1 with TRBJ2-2, with TRBD2 matching over 13 bases. From germline, CDR1 is KGHDR and CDR2 SFDVKD. The V gene end was trimmed by 6 bases and the J gene end by 6 bases; junction bases not matched to a gene: 9. This CDR3 region has 17 residues. The CDR3 DNA reads TGTGCCACCAGTTCCGGGACTAGCGGGATTCGCGCCGGGGAGCTGTTTTTT. This gives the protein CATSSGTSGIRAGELFF.

A few counts support this clonotype. CDR3 nucleotides: TGTGCCAGCAGTGAGGGGACTAGCGGTAGCACAGATACGCAGTATTTT. It is translated as CASSEGTSGSTDTQYF. The V call is TRBV2, the J call TRBJ2-3; 11 bases line up with TRBD2. The germline V gene encodes CDR1 SNHLY and CDR2 FYNNEI. The J segment lost 0 bases and the V segment lost 3 bases, leaving 2 bases of the junction unmatched. This CDR3 spans 16 amino acids.

The chain links TRBV24-1 to TRBJ2-2, with D possibly TRBD2 on 6 matching bases. V shed 9 bases and J shed 2 bases, with 15 bases lying between them. The CDR3 is 15 amino acids. Germline loops: CDR1 KGHDR, CDR2 SFDVKD. The CDR3 nucleotides read TGTGCCACCGGTTCGGCCGGGGGTAACACCGGGGAGCTGTTTTTT. Its translation is CATGSAGGNTGELFF.

This clonotype has ten or more counts. This chain connects TRBV18 to TRBJ2-5; D is undetermined. Germline CDR1 KGHSH, CDR2 LQKENI. Trimming removed 0 bases from V and 3 bases from J, with 14 bases in between. The CDR3 is 16 residues long. The CDR3 protein is CASSPPVGTTEETQYF. The DNA of the CDR3 is TGTGCCAGCTCACCACCTGTCGGCACTACGGAAGAGACCCAGTACTTC. Variable domain in full (rest from reference TRBV18 and TRBJ2-5): NAGVMQNPRHLVRRRGQEARLRCSPMKGHSHVYWYRQLPEEGLKFMVYLQKENIIDESGMPKERFSAEFPKEGPSILRIQQVVRGDSAAYFCASSPPVGTTEETQYFGPGTRLLVL.

This clonotype has more than one count but fewer than ten. This chain connects TRBV12-3 or TRBV12-4 to TRBJ1-1, with 7 bases lining up with TRBD1. This CDR3 spans 14 amino acids. J was trimmed by 10 bases and V by 0 bases; bases with no gene match: 8. The CDR3 DNA reads TGTGCCAGCAGTTTAGCCAGGGGGGTTTTGGGAGCTTTCTTT. Translation gives CASSLARGVLGAFF.

The table lists this clonotype with many counts. This chain joins TRBV20-1 and TRBJ2-5; a weak D match, TRBD1 (6 bases). V was trimmed by 6 bases and J by 5 bases, leaving 7 bases between them. This CDR3 contains 10 residues. The germline V gene has CDR1 DFQATT and CDR2 SNEGSKA (reference sequence). CDR3 coding DNA: TGCAGTGCCACAGGGGAGACCCAGTACTTC. This translates into CSATGETQYF.

The table lists this clonotype with a few counts. The chain joins TRBV29-1 to TRBJ1-2; D is uncertain. CDR3 length: 13 residues. Germline loops: CDR1 SQVTM, CDR2 ANQGSEA. V dropped 4 bases and J dropped 0 bases, with 9 bases sitting between them. The CDR3 DNA reads as TGCAGCGTTGTTATGGGGACTAACTATGGCTACACCTTC. Its protein product is CSVVMGTNYGYTF.

This clonotype has only one observation. The chain couples TRBV3-1 to TRBJ2-1; 9 bases fit TRBD2. The DNA end favors TRBJ2-7, so the J call may be wrong. This CDR3 has 14 residues. Germline assignment: CDR1 LGHDT and CDR2 YNNKEL (reference sequence). The CDR3 sequence: CASSRSGGSNEQYF. CDR3 nucleotide sequence: TGTGCCAGCAGCCGAAGCGGGGGGTCCAATGAGCAGTACTTC.

The sample holds many counts of this clonotype. The chain links TRBV12-3 or TRBV12-4 to TRBJ1-1; D possibly corresponds to TRBD1 (6 bases). The V gene lost 5 bases and the J gene lost 4 bases, with 11 bases spanning the gap. The CDR3 is 13 residues long. The CDR3 loop is CASSADSSTEAFF. For the CDR3, the DNA is TGTGCCAGCAGTGCGGACAGCTCCACTGAAGCTTTCTTT.

Ten or more counts support this clonotype. This rearrangement joins TRBV2 to TRBJ1-5; no reliable D call. This CDR3 is built from 15 residues. CDR1 is SNHLY, CDR2 FYNNEI, per germline. Trimming removed 6 bases at V and 7 bases at J, with 19 bases between. The CDR3 spells CASSLFTRDAQPQHF. The CDR3 DNA sequence: TGTGCCAGCAGCCTGTTTACGCGGGATGCACAGCCCCAGCATTTT.

There are many counts of this clonotype. The rearrangement uses TRBV3-1 and TRBJ2-7; no clear D gene. Germline V gene data show CDR1 as LGHDT and CDR2 as YNNKEL (reference sequence). V gave up 0 bases and J gave up 5 bases, with 11 bases separating them. CDR3 length equals 14 residues. In nucleotides, the CDR3 is TGTGCCAGCAGCCAAGATTTAAGAAACAACGAGCAGTACTTC. It specifies CASSQDLRNNEQYF.

There are a few counts of this clonotype. The genes are TRBV10-3 and TRBJ2-1; D gene unclear. In germline, CDR1 is ENHRY, CDR2 SYGVKD. The V and J ends lost 0 bases and 6 bases respectively, with 6 bases between them. CDR3 length equals 13 residues. The CDR3 sequence is CAISESGSNEQFF. The CDR3 DNA sequence: TGTGCCATCAGTGAGTCAGGTAGCAATGAGCAGTTCTTC.

The rearrangement joins TRBV28 to TRBJ1-6, with D unresolved. The CDR3 length is 17 residues. Per the germline V gene, CDR1 is MDHEN and CDR2 is SYDVKM. Trimming removed 7 bases at V and 0 bases at J, with 16 bases between. This CDR3 is CASTGGELSSYNSPLHF. The DNA of the CDR3 is TGTGCCAGCACGGGAGGCGAGCTTAGCTCCTATAATTCACCCCTCCACTTT.

The chain has TRBV19 and TRBJ1-1, with a possible D match to TRBD1 (6 bases). Looked up from germline, CDR1 is LNHDA and CDR2 is SQIVND (reference sequence). This CDR3 is 13 amino acids long. V lost 2 bases and J 5 bases, leaving 9 bases between the germline ends. The CDR3 DNA reads TGTGCCAGTAGTATAACAGGGAGAACTGAAGCTTTCTTT. This codes for CASSITGRTEAFF.